The next 12 T cell receptor beta chains were all read from a single sample in a study of blood T cell repertoires in COVID-19. TCRdb keeps only in-frame clones here, not all; method: immunoSEQ multiplex PCR. The sample lists over 250,000 clones; 87% were seen once. The sample comprised PBMCs or T cells enriched from blood (not recorded which). The receptors were sampled from a young woman who had recovered from COVID-19.

The chain couples TRBV5-1 to TRBJ1-4; D is unclear. The V end lost 0 bases, the J end lost 8 bases, and 14 bases lay between the germline ends. CDR1 is SGHRS, CDR2 YFSETQ, per germline. The length of the CDR3 is 15 residues. CDR3 in DNA: TGCGCCAGCAGCTTGGAAGGGAGAGAGGGAGAAAAACTGTTTTTT. Encoded protein: CASSLEGREGEKLFF.

V usage is TRBV7-9 and J usage is TRBJ2-3, with 9 bases matching TRBD1. Germline V gives CDR1 SEHNR, CDR2 FQNEAQ (reference sequence). This CDR3 is 15 amino acids long. Losses at the gene ends were 5 bases for V and 7 bases for J; bases not matched to a gene: 10. CDR3 coding DNA: TGTGCCAGCAGCCCGCCTAGGGACAGGGCAAATACGCAGTATTTT. Its translation: CASSPPRDRANTQYF.

The CDR3 spells CASSERDSFTEAFF. Written as DNA, the CDR3 is TGTGCCAGCAGCGAGAGGGACAGTTTCACTGAAGCTTTCTTT. This chain links TRBV9 with TRBJ1-1, with 7 nucleotides matching TRBD1. This CDR3 comprises 14 residues. The ends lost 3 bases at V and 4 bases at J; junction bases unmatched: 6. The germline gives CDR1 SGDLS, CDR2 YYNGEE.

The chain couples TRBV6-1 to TRBJ2-7, with D perhaps TRBD2 (11 bases). There are 21 residues in the CDR3. Germline V lookup: CDR1 MNHNS, CDR2 SASEGT. The V and J ends lost 2 bases and 4 bases respectively, with 33 bases between them. The CDR3 region is CASSERTGGLAVLGLRYEQYF. The CDR3 DNA reads TGTGCCAGCAGTGAAAGGACAGGGGGACTAGCGGTCCTAGGGCTCCGATACGAGCAGTACTTC.

The J gene is TRBJ2-1, the V gene TRBV9; perhaps TRBD2 as D (5 bases). The germline gives CDR1 SGDLS, CDR2 YYNGEE. The CDR3 has 16 residues. V was trimmed by 1 base and J by 10 bases, leaving 21 bases between them. CDR3 nucleotides: TGTGCCAGCAGCGTAACCCCCCGAGGGATGGACCCAGAGCAGTTCTTC. Translation: CASSVTPRGMDPEQFF.

This clone occurred a few times. The chain uses TRBV10-3 and TRBJ1-5; tentatively, D is TRBD1 (5 bases). CDR1 and CDR2 (germline): ENHRY, SYGVKD. The CDR3 covers 14 residues. V lost 3 bases and J 2 bases, leaving 8 bases between the germline ends. CDR3 sequence: CAISETGGNQPQHF. The CDR3 coding sequence is TGTGCCATCAGTGAAACAGGTGGCAATCAGCCCCAGCATTTT.

This chain connects TRBV7-3 to TRBJ2-3; perhaps TRBD1 as D (6 bases). The length of the CDR3 is 16 residues. The V gene's germline CDR1 is SGHTA and CDR2 FQGTGA. Trimming pared 5 bases from V and 2 bases from J, leaving 17 bases between. As DNA, the CDR3 is TGTGCCAGCAGCCAGCTCCCCCAGGGACACACAGATACGCAGTATTTT. As protein: CASSQLPQGHTDTQYF.

J is TRBJ1-1 and V is TRBV30, with D possibly matching TRBD1 (6 bases). The CDR3 sequence is 13 residues long. Trimming removed 4 bases from V and 4 bases from J, with 13 bases in between. In germline, CDR1 is GTSNPN, CDR2 SVGIG (reference sequence). Written as DNA, the CDR3 is TGTGCCTGGATGAGGGTAGGGGGCACTGAAGCTTTCTTT. This codes for CAWMRVGGTEAFF.

This chain joins TRBV7-9 and TRBJ1-3; D remains unclear. V lost 3 bases to trimming and J lost 4 bases, with 13 bases between them. Germline V lookup: CDR1 SEHNR, CDR2 FQNEAQ (reference sequence). The CDR3 length is 15 residues. CDR3 sequence: CASSLAIPGGNTIYF. CDR3 in DNA: TGTGCCAGCAGCTTGGCGATACCGGGGGGAAACACCATATATTTT.

The V and J genes are TRBV20-1 and TRBJ1-2; perhaps TRBD1 as D (5 bases). Germline V gene data show CDR1 as DFQATT and CDR2 as SNEGSKA (reference sequence). The V and J ends lost 3 bases and 4 bases respectively, with 12 bases between them. The CDR3 runs 13 residues. For the CDR3, the DNA is TGCAGTGCTAGTCTGACAGAGTCCTATGGCTACACCTTC. This gives the protein CSASLTESYGYTF.

The J gene is TRBJ2-1, the V gene TRBV19, with 10 bases identical to TRBD2. The CDR3 covers 15 residues. Losses at the gene ends were 1 base for V and 10 bases for J; bases not matched to a gene: 7. Germline V gene data show CDR1 as LNHDA and CDR2 as SQIVND (reference sequence). The DNA for the CDR3 is TGTGCCAGTAGTATAGCTCTAGCGGGAGAGGGGGAGCAGTTCTTC. It translates to CASSIALAGEGEQFF.

The V and J genes are TRBV7-2 and TRBJ1-3, with a weak D call TRBD1 (5 bases). The germline CDR1 and CDR2 sequences are SGHTA and FQGNSA. The CDR3 spans 14 residues. The V gene lost 2 bases and the J gene lost 4 bases, with 9 bases spanning the gap. The DNA of the CDR3 is TGTGCCAGCAGCTTATGGCAGGGAGGAAACACCATATATTTT. Translating gives CASSLWQGGNTIYF.